Given below is one T cell receptor (beta chain) in context. Profiling relied on immunoSEQ multiplex PCR, and the TCRdb table lists in-frame clones only, not all of them. The top ten clones hold about 1.8% of a sample with nearly 110,000 clones, about nine tenths of them seen once. This specimen comes from a study of cytomegalovirus exposure and HLA in healthy donors. There are 15 residues in the CDR3. The V gene's germline CDR1 is PRHDT and CDR2 FYEKMQ (reference sequence). V lost 5 bases, J lost 4 bases, and 15 bases lay in between. The chain combines TRBV13 with TRBJ2-1; TRBD2 is a possible D gene (7 bases). This sequence originates from a woman aged 18-29 years in good health and CMV-seropositive. Material for sequencing was PBMCs. The CDR3 DNA reads TGTGCCAGCAGCCCCTTTGCGGGGGCTTACAATGAGCAGTTCTTC. It encodes CASSPFAGAYNEQFF.